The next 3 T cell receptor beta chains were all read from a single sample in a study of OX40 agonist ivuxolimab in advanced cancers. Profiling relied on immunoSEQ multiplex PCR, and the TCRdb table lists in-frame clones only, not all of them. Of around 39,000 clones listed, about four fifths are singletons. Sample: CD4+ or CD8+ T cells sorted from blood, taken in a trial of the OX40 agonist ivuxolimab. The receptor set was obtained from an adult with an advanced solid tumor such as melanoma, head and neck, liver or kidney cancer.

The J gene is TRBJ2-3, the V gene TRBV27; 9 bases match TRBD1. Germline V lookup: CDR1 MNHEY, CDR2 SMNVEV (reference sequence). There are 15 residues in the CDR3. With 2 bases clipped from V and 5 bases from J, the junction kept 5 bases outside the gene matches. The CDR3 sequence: CASSLGTGFLDTQYF. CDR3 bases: TGTGCCAGCAGTTTAGGGACAGGGTTCCTAGATACGCAGTATTTT.

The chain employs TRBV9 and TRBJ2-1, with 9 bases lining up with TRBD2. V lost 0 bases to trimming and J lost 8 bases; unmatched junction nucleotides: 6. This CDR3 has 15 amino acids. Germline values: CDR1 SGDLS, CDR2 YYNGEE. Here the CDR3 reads CASSVGSGSLDEQFF. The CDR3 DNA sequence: TGTGCCAGCAGCGTAGGTAGCGGGAGTTTGGATGAGCAGTTCTTC.

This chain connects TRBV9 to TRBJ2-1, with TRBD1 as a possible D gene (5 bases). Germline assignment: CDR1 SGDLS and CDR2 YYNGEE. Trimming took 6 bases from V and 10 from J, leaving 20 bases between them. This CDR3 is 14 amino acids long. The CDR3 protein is CASNVQAMLGEQFF. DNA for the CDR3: TGTGCCAGCAATGTACAGGCCATGTTAGGGGAGCAGTTCTTC.